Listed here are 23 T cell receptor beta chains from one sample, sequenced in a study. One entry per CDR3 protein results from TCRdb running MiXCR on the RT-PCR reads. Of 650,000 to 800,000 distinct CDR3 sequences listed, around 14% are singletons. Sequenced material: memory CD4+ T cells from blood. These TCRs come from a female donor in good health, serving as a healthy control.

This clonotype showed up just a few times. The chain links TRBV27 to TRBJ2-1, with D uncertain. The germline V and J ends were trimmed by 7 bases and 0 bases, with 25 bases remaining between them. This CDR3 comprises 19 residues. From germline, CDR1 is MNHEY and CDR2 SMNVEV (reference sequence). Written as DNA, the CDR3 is TGTGCCAGCACCTCAGGTTTGGGGTATGGCGAAAGCTCCTACAATGAGCAGTTCTTC. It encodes CASTSGLGYGESSYNEQFF.

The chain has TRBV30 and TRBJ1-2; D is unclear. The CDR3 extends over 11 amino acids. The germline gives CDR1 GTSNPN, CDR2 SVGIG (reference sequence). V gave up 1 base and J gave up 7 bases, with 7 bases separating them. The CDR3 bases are TGTGCCTGGAGTGAAGTGGTTGGCTACACCTTC. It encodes CAWSEVVGYTF.

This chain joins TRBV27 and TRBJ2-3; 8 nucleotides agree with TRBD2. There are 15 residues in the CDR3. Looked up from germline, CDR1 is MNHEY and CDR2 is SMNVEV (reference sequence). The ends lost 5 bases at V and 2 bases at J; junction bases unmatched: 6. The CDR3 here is CASSPWGLVTDTQYF. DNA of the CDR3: TGTGCCAGCAGTCCATGGGGACTAGTCACAGATACGCAGTATTTT.

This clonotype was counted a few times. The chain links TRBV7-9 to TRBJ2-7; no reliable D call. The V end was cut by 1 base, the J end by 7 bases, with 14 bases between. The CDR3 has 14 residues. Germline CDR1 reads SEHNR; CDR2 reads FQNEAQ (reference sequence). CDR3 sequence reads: CASSLGFTQGEQYF. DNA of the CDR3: TGTGCCAGCAGCTTAGGGTTTACCCAAGGGGAGCAGTACTTC.

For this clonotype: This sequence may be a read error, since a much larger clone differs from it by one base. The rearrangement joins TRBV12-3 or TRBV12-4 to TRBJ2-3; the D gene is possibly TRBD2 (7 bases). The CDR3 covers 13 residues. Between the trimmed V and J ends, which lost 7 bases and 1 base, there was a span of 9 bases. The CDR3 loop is CASKGGGTDTQYF. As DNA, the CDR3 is TGTGCCAGCAAGGGGGGGGGCACAGATACGCAGTATTTT.

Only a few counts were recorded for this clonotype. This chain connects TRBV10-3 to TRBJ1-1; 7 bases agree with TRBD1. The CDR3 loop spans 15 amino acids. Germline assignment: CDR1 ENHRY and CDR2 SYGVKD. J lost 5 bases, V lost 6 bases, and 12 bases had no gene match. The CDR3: CAISRLQGGETEAFF. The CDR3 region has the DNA TGTGCCATCAGCCGTCTCCAGGGGGGGGAGACTGAAGCTTTCTTT.

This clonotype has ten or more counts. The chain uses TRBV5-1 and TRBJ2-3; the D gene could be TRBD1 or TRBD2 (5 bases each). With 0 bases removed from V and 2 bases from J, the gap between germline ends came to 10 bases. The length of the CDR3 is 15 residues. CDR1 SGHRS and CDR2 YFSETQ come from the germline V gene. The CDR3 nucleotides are TGCGCCAGCAGCTTGGATTCAGGGACCACAGATACGCAGTATTTT. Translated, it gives CASSLDSGTTDTQYF.

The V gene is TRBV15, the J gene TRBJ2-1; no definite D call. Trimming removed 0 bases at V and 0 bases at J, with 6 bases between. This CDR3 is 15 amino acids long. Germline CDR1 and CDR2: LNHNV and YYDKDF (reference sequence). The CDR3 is CATSRDPNSYNEQFF. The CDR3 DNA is TGTGCCACCAGCAGAGATCCCAACTCCTACAATGAGCAGTTCTTC.

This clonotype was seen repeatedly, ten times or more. CDR3 residues: CASSQEIGPYSNYGYTF. In DNA, the CDR3 is TGCGCCAGCAGCCAAGAGATCGGGCCCTACTCTAACTATGGCTACACCTTC. The chain employs TRBV4-3 and TRBJ1-2; D unresolved. In germline, CDR1 is LGHNA, CDR2 YSLEER. Trimming left V 0 bases short and J 0 bases short, with 14 bases between. This CDR3 has 17 amino acids.

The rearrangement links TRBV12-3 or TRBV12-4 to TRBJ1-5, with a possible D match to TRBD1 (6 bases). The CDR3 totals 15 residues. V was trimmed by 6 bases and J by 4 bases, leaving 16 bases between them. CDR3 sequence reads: CASSPGGGRNQPQHF. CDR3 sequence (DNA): TGTGCCAGCAGCCCGGGGGGGGGCAGGAATCAGCCCCAGCATTTT.

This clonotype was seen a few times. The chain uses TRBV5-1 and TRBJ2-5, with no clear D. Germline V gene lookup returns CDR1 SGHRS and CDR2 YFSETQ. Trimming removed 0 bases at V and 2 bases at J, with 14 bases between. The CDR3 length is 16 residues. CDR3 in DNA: TGCGCCAGCAGCTTGGCCGGCGTGGGCGGACAAGAGACCCAGTACTTC. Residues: CASSLAGVGGQETQYF.

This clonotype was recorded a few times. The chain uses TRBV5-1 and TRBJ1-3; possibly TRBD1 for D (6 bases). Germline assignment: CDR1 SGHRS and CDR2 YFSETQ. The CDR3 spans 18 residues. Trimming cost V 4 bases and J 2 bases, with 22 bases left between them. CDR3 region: CASSTSGAQPGAGNTIYF. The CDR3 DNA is TGCGCCAGCAGCACCTCAGGGGCCCAACCGGGAGCTGGAAACACCATATATTTT.

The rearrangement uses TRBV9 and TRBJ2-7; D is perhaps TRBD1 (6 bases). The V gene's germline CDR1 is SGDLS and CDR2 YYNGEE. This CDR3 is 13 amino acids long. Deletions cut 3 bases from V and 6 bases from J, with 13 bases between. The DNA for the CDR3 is TGTGCCAGCAGCGCCTGGATACAGGGCGAGCAGTACTTC. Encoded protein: CASSAWIQGEQYF.

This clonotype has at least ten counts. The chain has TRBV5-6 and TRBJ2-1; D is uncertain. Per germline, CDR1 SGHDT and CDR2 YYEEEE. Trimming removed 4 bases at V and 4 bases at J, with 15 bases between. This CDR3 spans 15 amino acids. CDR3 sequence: CASSPLSGSYNEQFF. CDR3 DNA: TGTGCCAGCAGCCCGTTATCAGGATCGTACAATGAGCAGTTCTTC.

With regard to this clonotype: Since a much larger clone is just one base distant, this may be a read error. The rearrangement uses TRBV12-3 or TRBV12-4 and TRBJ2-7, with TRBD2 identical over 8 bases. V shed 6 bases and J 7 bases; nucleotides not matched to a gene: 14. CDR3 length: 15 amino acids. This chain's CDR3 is CASSLSGSLLNEQYF. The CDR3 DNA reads TGTGCCAGCAGCTTGAGCGGGAGTTTGCTCAATGAGCAGTACTTC.

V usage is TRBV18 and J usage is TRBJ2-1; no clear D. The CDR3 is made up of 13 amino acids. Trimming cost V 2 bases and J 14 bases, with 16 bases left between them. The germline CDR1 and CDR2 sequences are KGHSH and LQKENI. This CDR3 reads CASSPSRIDGEFF. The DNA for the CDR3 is TGTGCCAGCTCACCATCGAGGATCGATGGGGAGTTCTTC.

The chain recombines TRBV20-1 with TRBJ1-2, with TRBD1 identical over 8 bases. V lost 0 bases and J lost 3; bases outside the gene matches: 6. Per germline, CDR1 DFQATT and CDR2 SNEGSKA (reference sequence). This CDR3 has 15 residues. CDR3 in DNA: TGCAGTGCTAGAGATACTACAGGGGGTTACTATGGCTACACCTTC. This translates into CSARDTTGGYYGYTF.

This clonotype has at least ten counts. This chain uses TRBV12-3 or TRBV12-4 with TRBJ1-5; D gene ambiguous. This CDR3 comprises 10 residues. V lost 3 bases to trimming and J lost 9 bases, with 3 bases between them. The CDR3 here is CASSFLPQHF. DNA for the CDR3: TGTGCCAGCAGTTTTTTGCCCCAGCATTTT.

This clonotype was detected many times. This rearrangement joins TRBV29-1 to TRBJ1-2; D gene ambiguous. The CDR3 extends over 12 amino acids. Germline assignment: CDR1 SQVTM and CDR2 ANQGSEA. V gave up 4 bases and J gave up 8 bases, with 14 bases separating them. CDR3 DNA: TGCAGCGTTGGTGGAGGGATCGAGGGCTACACCTTC. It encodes CSVGGGIEGYTF.

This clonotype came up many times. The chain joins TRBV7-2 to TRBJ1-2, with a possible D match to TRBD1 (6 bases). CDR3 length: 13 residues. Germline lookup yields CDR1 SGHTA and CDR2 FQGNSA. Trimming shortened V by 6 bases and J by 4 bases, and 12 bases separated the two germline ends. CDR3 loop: CASRNREGYGYTF. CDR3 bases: TGTGCCAGCAGAAACAGGGAGGGCTATGGCTACACCTTC.

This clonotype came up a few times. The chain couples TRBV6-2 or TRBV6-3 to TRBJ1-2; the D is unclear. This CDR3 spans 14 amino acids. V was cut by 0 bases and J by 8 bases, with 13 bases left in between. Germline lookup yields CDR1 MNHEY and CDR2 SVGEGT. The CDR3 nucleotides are TGTGCCAGCAGTTACTCGGTCGTGATAGGCGGCTACACCTTC. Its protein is CASSYSVVIGGYTF.

CDR3 bases: TGTGCCAGCAGCCCAATTAAAGGTGGGCCGGAGACCCAGTACTTC. It specifies CASSPIKGGPETQYF. The chain has TRBV28 and TRBJ2-5, with no clear D. Germline V gene lookup returns CDR1 MDHEN and CDR2 SYDVKM. The CDR3 is 15 residues long. V lost 6 bases to trimming and J lost 5 bases, with 19 bases between them.

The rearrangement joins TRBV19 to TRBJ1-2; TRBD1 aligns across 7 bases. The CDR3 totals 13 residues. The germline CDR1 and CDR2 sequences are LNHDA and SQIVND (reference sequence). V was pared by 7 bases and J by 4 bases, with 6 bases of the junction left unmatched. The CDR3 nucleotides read TGTGCCAGTACTGAGACAGGGACCTATGGCTACACCTTC. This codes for CASTETGTYGYTF.